This TCR beta chain was identified during a study of Ad26.COV2.S vaccination and SARS-CoV-2 variants. Treatment meaning: roughly 19 received Ad26.COV2.S at low or high dose, single or two shots; roughly 5 received placebo; per-sample allocation not given. Sampling occurred on day 63 after the first vaccine or placebo injection. With 6 bases clipped from V and 4 bases from J, the junction kept 7 bases outside the gene matches. The CDR3 is 15 residues long. CDR1 is SGHDN, CDR2 FVKESK, per germline. TCRdb keeps only in-frame clones here, not all; method: immunoSEQ multiplex PCR. This table has approximately 410,000 clones, about 92% appearing once.

The specimen comprised peripheral blood, sampled in a trial of Ad26.COV2.S vaccine versus placebo. The receptor was derived from a person aged 18-60 years who received the Ad26.COV2.S COVID-19 vaccine or a placebo. V and J are TRBV14 and TRBJ2-1; 9 bases line up with TRBD2. The CDR3 spells CASSPSGGLYNEQFF. The CDR3 nucleotides are TGTGCCAGCAGTCCGAGCGGGGGGCTATACAATGAGCAGTTCTTC.